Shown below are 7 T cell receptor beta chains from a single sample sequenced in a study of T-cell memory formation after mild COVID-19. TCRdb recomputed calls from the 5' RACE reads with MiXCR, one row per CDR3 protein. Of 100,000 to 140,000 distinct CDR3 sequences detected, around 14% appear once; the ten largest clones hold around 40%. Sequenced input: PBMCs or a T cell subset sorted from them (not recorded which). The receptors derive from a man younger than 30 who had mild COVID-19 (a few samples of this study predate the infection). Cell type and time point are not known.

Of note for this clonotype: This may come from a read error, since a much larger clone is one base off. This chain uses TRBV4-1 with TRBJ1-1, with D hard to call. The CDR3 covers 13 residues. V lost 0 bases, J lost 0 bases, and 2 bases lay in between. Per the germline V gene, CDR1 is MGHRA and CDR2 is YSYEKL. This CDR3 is CASSQEVNTEAFF. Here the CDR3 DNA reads TGCGCCAGCAGCCAAGAGGTGAACACTGAAGCTTTCTTT.

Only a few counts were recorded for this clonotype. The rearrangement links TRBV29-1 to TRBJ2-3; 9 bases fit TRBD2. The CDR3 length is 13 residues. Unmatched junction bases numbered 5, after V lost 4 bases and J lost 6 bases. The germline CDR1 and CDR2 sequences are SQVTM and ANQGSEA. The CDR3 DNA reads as TGCAGCGTTGTAGCGGGGGCCCTTGATACGCAGTATTTT. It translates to CSVVAGALDTQYF.

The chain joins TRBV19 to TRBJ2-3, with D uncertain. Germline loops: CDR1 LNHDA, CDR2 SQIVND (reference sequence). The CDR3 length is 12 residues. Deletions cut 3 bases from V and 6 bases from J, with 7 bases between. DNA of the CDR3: TGTGCCAGTAGTATGGCTGGGGATACGCAGTATTTT. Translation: CASSMAGDTQYF.

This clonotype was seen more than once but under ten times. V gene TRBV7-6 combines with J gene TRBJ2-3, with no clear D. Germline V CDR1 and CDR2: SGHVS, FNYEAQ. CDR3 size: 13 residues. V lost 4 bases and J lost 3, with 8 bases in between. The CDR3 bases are TGTGCCAGCAGCTCGGATTTGACAGATACGCAGTATTTT. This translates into CASSSDLTDTQYF.

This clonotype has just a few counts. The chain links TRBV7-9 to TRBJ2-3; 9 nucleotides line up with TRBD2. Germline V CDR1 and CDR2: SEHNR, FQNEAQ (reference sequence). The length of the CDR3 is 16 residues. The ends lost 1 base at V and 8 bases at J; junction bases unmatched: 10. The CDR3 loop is CASSLDAGGPSSTQYF. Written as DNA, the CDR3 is TGTGCCAGCAGCTTAGACGCGGGGGGGCCAAGTAGTACGCAGTATTTT.

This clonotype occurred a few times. This CDR3 reads CASSLDGHEQYV. In DNA, the CDR3 is TGCGCCAGCAGCTTGGACGGGCACGAGCAGTACGTC. The chain employs TRBV5-1 and TRBJ2-7; D gene unclear. From germline, CDR1 is SGHRS and CDR2 YFSETQ. Trimming pared 0 bases from V and 5 bases from J, leaving 6 bases between. CDR3 length equals 12 residues.

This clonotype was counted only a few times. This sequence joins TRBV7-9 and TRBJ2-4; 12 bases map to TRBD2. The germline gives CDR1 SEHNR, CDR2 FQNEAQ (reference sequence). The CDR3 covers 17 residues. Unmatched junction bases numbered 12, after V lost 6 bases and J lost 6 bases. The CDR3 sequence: CASRPTSGGPDRNIQYF. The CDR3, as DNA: TGTGCCAGCAGACCAACTAGCGGGGGGCCGGATAGAAACATTCAGTACTTC.